These T cell receptor beta chains were read from a single sample in a study of CD8+ T cells in alopecia areata. Measured with immunoSEQ multiplex PCR; TCRdb has only the in-frame clones, and not every one. The data show about 190,000 clones, roughly three fifths seen once. The input for sequencing was CD4+ T cells sorted from blood, taken between weeks 47 and 50, from a patient treated with tofacitinib. These receptors originate from a human donor with alopecia areata. The conserved cysteine and the conserved F or W are not part of the CDR3 here.

cdr3_aa v_call
SVVGSGGSTDTQY TRBV29-1
ASSFEWDTQY TRBV11-2
ASSAGHETSYEQY TRBV27
SVGLSGSTNEKLF TRBV29-1
SVGEGTKNIQY TRBV29-1
AWSVLEGETQY TRBV30
STQTGNYGYT TRBV29-1
AWNGAQGATQY TRBV30
AWSPIGSTQY TRBV30
ASSDGVGAF TRBV25-1
ASSLGGDAQY TRBV9
ASSRGQMSSYNSPLH TRBV11-2
ASSFGQNTEAF TRBV5-1
SVVSGTGTEQY TRBV29-1
SVGDRGSNYGYT TRBV29-1
ASSHQNLVGNQPQH TRBV4-1
AWNKGPHDTQY TRBV30
ASSEYLGTGARSEKLF TRBV25-1
ASSLAGQPQETQY TRBV5-6
ASSLGAWDRGLGTEAF TRBV7-2
AWSDGDRGNSPLH TRBV30
ASSPGQINSPLH TRBV7-4
AWGTISYEQY TRBV30
ASSTLGRGANVLT TRBV25-1
SVANTEGEQY TRBV29-1
ASSNGQGGYEQY TRBV5-1
SGFVGPTSGANVLT TRBV29-1
ASRIRQTNSPLH TRBV27
ASSRVTGNSPLH TRBV4-3
ASSRDRAATNEKLF TRBV18
ASSQGATNEKLF TRBV5-4
ASSTRQGTEAF TRBV7-9
ASSLEGYVTEAF TRBV7-2
ASSVGGGNRETQY TRBV9
ASSFYLMEEQF TRBV27
SVGPGPRGEAF TRBV29-1
SVRTAEKLF TRBV29-1
SGLGEGGYT TRBV29-1
ATSRGGANTEAF TRBV15
ASSQDLQSYEQY TRBV4-3
SAGTRRDGYT TRBV29-1
ASSQDGGPYGYT TRBV4-2
ASSGTGTYEQY TRBV7-2
ASNRDQKTYEQY TRBV5-4
AWSLTGANVLT TRBV30
ASSLVDYSTDTQY TRBV7-2
SVEGIGYGYT TRBV29-1
ASTHGGSGANVLT TRBV2
AWSTESSYNEQF TRBV30
ASSVGLVPYEQY TRBV9
SVQRDTGELF TRBV29-1
ASSLDPLTDTQY TRBV7-2
AGAGGRQETQY TRBV6-1